Here is one T cell receptor beta chain with its context. Its antigen is not known. The sample belongs to a study of T-cell reconstitution after alpha-beta-depleted transplantation in children. The germline V gene encodes CDR1 LNHNV and CDR2 YYDKDF (reference sequence). This CDR3 has 15 amino acids. J gave up 5 bases and V 5 bases, and 11 bases lay outside the gene matches. TCRbeta library construction was performed incorporating unique molecular identifiers. TCRdb itself ran the PCR reads through MiXCR, one entry per CDR3 protein. In the table there are 530,000 or so distinct CDR3 sequences, 25% to 30% of which are singletons. Study-level findings and limits: Newly made T cells mostly supplied T-cell counts and diversity one year after transplant. It was surviving recipient T cells and thymic progenitors that gave some patients high TCRbeta diversity at day 60. The study reportedly traced alpha-beta T cells about two months after transplant to several hundred expanded graft clones.

The chain uses TRBV15 and TRBJ1-1; 7 bases are shared with TRBD1. This TCR came from a boy under two years old with Wiskott-Aldrich syndrome, due to receive a stem cell transplant. The sequencing used PBMCs, collected before TCRalphabeta/CD19-depleted stem cell transplant. The CDR3 nucleotides read TGTGCCACCAGCTCCCGTACTAGACAGGGAACTGAAGCTTTCTTT. This encodes CATSSRTRQGTEAFF. The complete variable domain, with remaining parts taken from reference TRBV15 and TRBJ1-1, reads DAMVIQNPRYQVTQFGKPVTLSCSQTLNHNVMYWYQQKSSQAPKLLFHYYDKDFNNEADTPDNFQSRRPNTSFCFLDIRSPGLGDTAMYLCATSSRTRQGTEAFFGQGTRLTVV.